This entry lists 15 T cell receptor beta chains sequenced from one sample in a study of T cell responses to AZD1222 COVID-19 vaccine. Sequencing used immunoSEQ multiplex PCR; TCRdb keeps in-frame clones, though not all of them. The data show about 270,000 clones, approximately 94% seen once. The sample was peripheral blood, taken 28 days after the second AZD1222 dose. The receptors stem from an adult who received the AZD1222 COVID-19 vaccine.

The rearrangement joins TRBV18 to TRBJ1-1, with D unresolved. Germline V CDR1 and CDR2: KGHSH, LQKENI. The CDR3 consists of 16 residues. Trimming pared 1 base from V and 0 bases from J, leaving 12 bases between. This CDR3 is CASSPQPGNMNTEAFF. The CDR3 DNA reads as TGTGCCAGCTCACCACAGCCAGGAAATATGAACACTGAAGCTTTCTTT.

This chain connects TRBV18 to TRBJ2-1; 14 bases are shared with TRBD2. The germline V gene has CDR1 KGHSH and CDR2 LQKENI. Trimming at V came to 4 bases and at J to 9 bases, leaving 11 bases not matched to a gene. The CDR3 is made up of 17 amino acids. CDR3 region: CASSLRLGLAGEAEQFF. The DNA for the CDR3 is TGTGCCAGCTCACTCCGACTGGGACTAGCGGGAGAAGCTGAGCAGTTCTTC.

This chain connects TRBV7-9 to TRBJ1-1; D call uncertain. The germline gives CDR1 SEHNR, CDR2 FQNEAQ (reference sequence). The CDR3 is made up of 11 amino acids. The chain's CDR3 is CASRVATEAFF. Written as DNA, the CDR3 is TGTGCTAGCCGGGTGGCGACTGAAGCTTTCTTT.

This chain joins TRBV5-1 and TRBJ1-4, with 11 bases matching TRBD1. The CDR3 extends over 14 amino acids. Losses at the gene ends were 5 bases for V and 7 bases for J; bases not matched to a gene: 4. The germline V gene has CDR1 SGHRS and CDR2 YFSETQ. The CDR3 DNA follows: TGCGCCAGCAGTGGACAGGGGGCAAGTGAAAAACTGTTTTTT. Encoded protein: CASSGQGASEKLFF.

Notes on this clone: This specimen includes other DNA sequences encoding the same CDR3. The V gene is TRBV28, the J gene TRBJ1-5, with no clear D. This CDR3 spans 14 amino acids. In germline, CDR1 is MDHEN, CDR2 SYDVKM. V lost 4 bases and J 2 bases, leaving 9 bases between the germline ends. CDR3 sequence reads: CASSSPGGNQPQHF. In nucleotides, the CDR3 is TGTGCCAGCAGTTCGCCAGGAGGCAATCAGCCCCAGCATTTT.

The chain couples TRBV28 to TRBJ2-7, with D hard to call. The CDR3 is 13 amino acids. Between the trimmed V and J ends, which lost 3 bases and 4 bases, there was a span of 10 bases. The V gene's germline CDR1 is MDHEN and CDR2 SYDVKM. CDR3 bases: TGTGCCAGCAGTTTGATCGGAAAGTACGAGCAGTACTTC. Its translation: CASSLIGKYEQYF.

The V gene is TRBV19, the J gene TRBJ2-1, with 8 bases fitting TRBD1. Germline assignment: CDR1 LNHDA and CDR2 SQIVND (reference sequence). Unmatched junction bases numbered 6, after V lost 4 bases and J lost 7 bases. The CDR3 is 14 residues long. The chain's CDR3 is CASSTTNRGNEQFF. The CDR3 DNA follows: TGTGCCAGTAGTACGACGAACAGGGGGAATGAGCAGTTCTTC.

The chain carries TRBV3-1 (or the pseudogene TRBV3-2) and TRBJ1-1, with TRBD1 matching 7 bases. There are 15 residues in the CDR3. Per the germline V gene, CDR1 is LGHDT and CDR2 is YNNKEL (reference sequence). Germline trimming cut 4 bases from V and 2 bases from J; bases unmatched to any gene: 7. The CDR3 bases are TGTGCCAGCAGCCGCAACCGGGACAGAAACACTGAAGCTTTCTTT. Translated, it gives CASSRNRDRNTEAFF.

This chain connects TRBV7-9 to TRBJ2-5; 10 positions match TRBD2. The CDR3 consists of 16 residues. After removal of 5 bases from V and 0 bases from J, the junction contained 6 bases not matched to a gene. Per the germline V gene, CDR1 is SEHNR and CDR2 is FQNEAQ (reference sequence). The CDR3 region is CASSRLAGAYQETQYF. The CDR3 nucleotides are TGTGCCAGCAGCAGACTAGCGGGCGCGTACCAAGAGACCCAGTACTTC.

The V call is TRBV2, the J call TRBJ2-2; tentatively, D is TRBD1 (8 bases). Germline V gene sequence: CDR1 SNHLY, CDR2 FYNNEI. This CDR3 comprises 14 residues. V lost 6 bases, J lost 4 bases, and 12 bases lay in between. CDR3 nucleotides: TGTGCCAGCAGACAGGGGGAGGGCACCGGGGAGCTGTTTTTT. Translated: CASRQGEGTGELFF.

In regard to this clone: This sample also contains other DNA sequences that code for the same CDR3. The chain couples TRBV18 to TRBJ1-2, with D unclear. Germline loops: CDR1 KGHSH, CDR2 LQKENI. The CDR3 contains 12 residues. Trimming cost V 3 bases and J 8 bases, with 10 bases left between them. CDR3 nucleotides: TGTGCCAGCTCACCCCGGGAGGGCGGCTACACCTTC. It specifies CASSPREGGYTF.

This clone was seen once. The chain employs TRBV4-2 and TRBJ2-2, with TRBD1 matching 8 bases. The ends lost 0 bases at V and 0 bases at J; junction bases unmatched: 0. Germline V lookup: CDR1 LGHNA, CDR2 YNFKEQ. This CDR3 spans 16 amino acids. The CDR3 region has the DNA TGTGCCAGCAGCCAAGAGACAGGGGCGAACACCGGGGAGCTGTTTTTT. Protein: CASSQETGANTGELFF.

This chain links TRBV2 with TRBJ2-3; 8 nucleotides align to TRBD2. The germline gives CDR1 SNHLY, CDR2 FYNNEI. V lost 8 bases and J lost 4; bases outside the gene matches: 5. This CDR3 has 13 amino acids. CDR3: CASGAGESDTQYF. CDR3 DNA sequence: TGTGCCAGCGGAGCGGGAGAATCAGATACGCAGTATTTT.

This chain uses TRBV10-1 with TRBJ1-2; TRBD1 agrees at 8 bases. Germline V gene data show CDR1 as WNHNN and CDR2 as SYGVQD (reference sequence). With 2 bases clipped from V and 6 bases from J, the junction kept 8 bases outside the gene matches. This CDR3 has 15 amino acids. DNA of the CDR3: TGCGCCAGCAGTGAGGCGACAGGGGAGTATGATGGCTACACCTTC. It is translated as CASSEATGEYDGYTF.

This CDR3 reads CASRPERFPYNEQFF. DNA for the CDR3: TGTGCCAGCAGGCCTGAGCGGTTCCCCTACAATGAGCAGTTCTTC. The genes are TRBV28 and TRBJ2-1; TRBD2 might be the D (5 bases). Germline V gene lookup returns CDR1 MDHEN and CDR2 SYDVKM. The CDR3 has 15 amino acids. Trimming left V 6 bases short and J 2 bases short, with 14 bases between. Combining the CDR3 with reference TRBV28 and TRBJ2-1 gives the whole variable domain DVKVTQSSRYLVKRTGEKVFLECVQDMDHENMFWYRQDPGLGLRLIYFSYDVKMKEKGDIPEGYSVSREKKERFSLILESASTNQTSMYLCASRPERFPYNEQFFGPGTRLTVL.